This T cell receptor beta chain was sequenced for a study of identical twins. Findings of the study overall: Low generation probability was overrepresented in out-of-frame alpha sequences shared by twins.

This clonotype was seen only a few times. As yet, its antigen is unknown. V was shortened by 6 bases and J by 4 bases, with 15 bases between the two germline ends. CDR3 length equals 15 residues. Germline CDR1 reads MNHNS; CDR2 reads SASEGT. Template switching added a universal primer binding site, and final cDNA carried unique molecular identifiers. Via MiXCR, TCRdb re-called the 5' RACE reads, giving one row per CDR3 protein. The sample has about 470,000 distinct CDR3 sequences, 20% to 25% seen once. These data were also reused for a study on T cells expressing NK-cell markers. That work states: Specificity for HCMV among expanded NKG2C+ T cell clones was not established.

The V call is TRBV6-1, the J call TRBJ2-2; D might be TRBD2 (6 bases). This sequence originates from a woman younger than 30 in good health. Input material: CD4+ T cells sorted from blood. CDR3 in amino acids: CASRLSGLGTGELFF. Here the CDR3 DNA reads TGTGCCAGCAGACTGTCGGGACTGGGCACCGGGGAGCTGTTTTTT.